Following are 8 T cell receptor beta chains from one sample sequenced in a study of technical replicates of blood from several donors. Produced via immunoSEQ multiplex PCR; TCRdb's table is partial and in-frame only. The sample has about 58,000 clones; approximately 94% are singletons. Sample: PBMCs. The receptors shown here come from a human donor in good health. Some clones in this sample may be carry-over from other donors' samples.

The chain employs TRBV11-1 and TRBJ2-1; the match to TRBD1 covers 7 bases. The length of the CDR3 is 14 residues. J gave up 3 bases and V 6 bases, and 5 bases lay outside the gene matches. Germline CDR1 SGHAT, CDR2 FQDESV (reference sequence). The CDR3 DNA reads TGTGCCAGCAGTCTCAGGACAGGCTACAATGAGCAGTTCTTC. The encoded protein is CASSLRTGYNEQFF.

The chain has TRBV5-1 and TRBJ2-7; 8 bases map to TRBD1. J lost 3 bases, V lost 4 bases, and 12 bases had no gene match. CDR3 length: 16 residues. The V gene's germline CDR1 is SGHRS and CDR2 YFSETQ. CDR3 protein: CASSGGRGQVLYEQYF. For the CDR3, the DNA is TGCGCCAGCAGCGGGGGTCGGGGACAGGTACTCTACGAGCAGTACTTC.

The CDR3 here is CASSQDTGFLGTGELFF. The CDR3 nucleotides read TGCGCCAGCAGCCAAGATACAGGGTTTCTGGGCACCGGGGAGCTGTTTTTT. This rearrangement joins TRBV4-3 to TRBJ2-2; the D gene is possibly TRBD1 (6 bases). In germline, CDR1 is LGHNA, CDR2 YSLEER. The V and J ends lost 0 bases and 4 bases respectively, with 15 bases between them. The CDR3 sequence is 17 residues long.

This clone was seen a few times. The chain has TRBV13 and TRBJ2-1; D perhaps matches TRBD1 (5 bases). The CDR3 extends over 15 amino acids. Deletions cut 1 base from V and 9 bases from J, with 16 bases between. Germline CDR1 and CDR2: PRHDT and FYEKMQ (reference sequence). For the CDR3, the DNA is TGTGCCAGCAGCTTAGAGGGCCAGGGTGACGGTGAGCAGTTCTTC. It codes for CASSLEGQGDGEQFF.

The chain combines TRBV27 with TRBJ2-7, with 9 bases matching TRBD1. The CDR3 is 13 residues long. Germline V gene data show CDR1 as MNHEY and CDR2 as SMNVEV (reference sequence). The ends lost 7 bases at V and 3 bases at J; junction bases unmatched: 4. The CDR3: CASTDRGYYEQYF. The CDR3 DNA sequence: TGTGCCAGCACCGACAGGGGGTACTACGAGCAGTACTTC.

The CDR3 protein is CASSVGTSGGAGEQFF. Written as DNA, the CDR3 is TGTGCCAGCAGCGTAGGAACTAGCGGGGGGGCGGGTGAGCAGTTCTTC. The J gene is TRBJ2-1, the V gene TRBV9; TRBD2 matches at 13 bases. V trimming: 0 bases; J trimming: 9 bases; junction bases outside the gene matches: 6. Germline V gives CDR1 SGDLS, CDR2 YYNGEE. This CDR3 contains 16 residues.

This clone was found a few times. This chain links TRBV6-5 with TRBJ1-3; D possibly corresponds to TRBD1 (6 bases). The CDR3 sequence is 15 residues long. Trimming left V 1 base short and J 8 bases short, with 15 bases between. Germline CDR1 and CDR2: MNHEY and SVGAGI. The CDR3: CASSYWGPRGHTIYF. CDR3 in DNA: TGTGCCAGCAGTTACTGGGGGCCGCGCGGACACACCATATATTTT.

This chain links TRBV2 with TRBJ2-3; 10 nucleotides align to TRBD1. The CDR3 is made up of 13 amino acids. Germline CDR1 and CDR2: SNHLY and FYNNEI. With 8 bases clipped from V and 5 bases from J, the junction kept 4 bases outside the gene matches. The CDR3 DNA follows: TGTGCCAGCCGGGGACAGGGGATAGATACGCAGTATTTT. It codes for CASRGQGIDTQYF.